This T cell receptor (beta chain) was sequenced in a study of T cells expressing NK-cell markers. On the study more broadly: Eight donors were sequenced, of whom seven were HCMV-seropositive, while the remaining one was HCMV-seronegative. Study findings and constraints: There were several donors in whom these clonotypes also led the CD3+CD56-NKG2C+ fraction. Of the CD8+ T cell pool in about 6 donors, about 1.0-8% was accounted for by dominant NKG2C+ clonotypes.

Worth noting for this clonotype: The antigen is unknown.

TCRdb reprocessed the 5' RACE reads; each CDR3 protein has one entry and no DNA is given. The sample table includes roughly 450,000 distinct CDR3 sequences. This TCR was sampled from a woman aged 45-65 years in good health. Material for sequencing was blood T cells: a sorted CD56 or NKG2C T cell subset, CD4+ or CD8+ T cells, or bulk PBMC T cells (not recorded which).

The CDR3 loop is CASRLTGGEMDTEAFF. The V and J genes are TRBV10-2 and TRBJ1-1; TCRdb calls TRBD1, which cannot be checked without DNA. CDR3 length: 16 residues. CDR1 is WSHSY and CDR2 is SAAADI in the germline V gene.